The rows below give T cell receptor beta chains drawn from one sample of a study of beta chain features in type 1 diabetes. Sequencing was performed with immunoSEQ multiplex PCR; in TCRdb, only in-frame clones are kept and a portion is missing. The sample records tens of thousands of clones, 30% to 35% being singletons. The sample comprised stem cell memory CD4+ T cells from blood. Source of these receptors: a woman under 30 in good health. CDR3s include the opening cysteine and the closing phenylalanine or tryptophan. D genes are given only for firm matches. For some rows the clone size is stated as once, few or many, or as a class when expanded; others skip it.

abundance	d_gene	v_gene	j_gene	CDR3nt	CDR3aa
.	TRBD1	TRBV11-2	TRBJ2-7	TGTGCCAGCAGCTTATGGACAGGGCGCTACGAGCAGTACTTC	CASSLWTGRYEQYF
few	.	TRBV5-1	TRBJ1-2	TGCGCCAGCAGCTTGGCCTTCAGTGCCCTTGGTGGCTACACCTTC	CASSLAFSALGGYTF
few	.	TRBV5-1	TRBJ2-7	TGCGCCAGCAGCTTGGCCTCAGACTACGAGCAGTACTTC	CASSLASDYEQYF
few	TRBD1	TRBV4-3	TRBJ1-2	TGCGCCAGCAGCCAAGAACAGGGGTCCTATGGCTACACCTTC	CASSQEQGSYGYTF
.	.	TRBV6-5	TRBJ2-7	TGTGCCAGCAGTTACTCTAGGAGTCTCCCCTACGAGCAGTACTTC	CASSYSRSLPYEQYF
.	.	TRBV4-2	TRBJ1-6	TGTGCCAGCAGCCCCGGGACAAATAATTCACCCCTCCACTTT	CASSPGTNNSPLHF
.	.	TRBV19	TRBJ2-3	TGTGCCACCGGTGGCGGTGGAGATACGCAGTATTTT	CATGGGGDTQYF
few	TRBD1	TRBV18	TRBJ2-3	TGTGCCAGCTCAGAAGGGACAGGGGGCACAGATACGCAGTATTTT	CASSEGTGGTDTQYF
few	.	TRBV29-1	TRBJ2-2	TGCAGCGTTCACCCCGGCAGGGGGAACACCGGGGAGCTGTTTTTT	CSVHPGRGNTGELFF
.	.	TRBV7-2	TRBJ1-2	TGTGCCAGCAGCTTGTCGGGGGAGAACTATGGCTACACCTTC	CASSLSGENYGYTF
few	.	TRBV6-1	TRBJ1-5	TGTGCCAGCAGCCCTTCGGAGGATAGCAATCAGCCCCAGCATTTT	CASSPSEDSNQPQHF
.	.	TRBV29-1	TRBJ1-2	TGCAGCGTTACTCCCGTCCGATATGGCTACACCTTC	CSVTPVRYGYTF
.	TRBD2	TRBV29-1	TRBJ2-5	TGCAGCGTTGAAGGACTAGCGGGGGGGCAGGCCCAGTACTTC	CSVEGLAGGQAQYF
.	.	TRBV12-5	TRBJ2-7	TGTGCTAGTGGCCGCGGGACGCCCTCCTACGAGCAGTACTTC	CASGRGTPSYEQYF
.	.	TRBV30	TRBJ2-2	TGTGCCTGGAGTGTACCAGGAACGAACACCGGGGAGCTGTTTTTT	CAWSVPGTNTGELFF
.	.	TRBV5-4	TRBJ2-7	TGTGCCAGCAGCTCGGAGGGCCTGAGAGGAGCCTACGAGCAGTACTTC	CASSSEGLRGAYEQYF
.	.	TRBV9	TRBJ2-5	TGTGCCAGCAGCGTAACCACAATCGGGGAGACCCAGTACTTC	CASSVTTIGETQYF
few	.	TRBV9	TRBJ2-3	TGTGCCAGCAGCCTCCGGATGGGAGGAGATACGCAGTATTTT	CASSLRMGGDTQYF
few	.	TRBV5-1	TRBJ2-1	TGCGCCAGCACCTCGAGACCAGGGCGGAATGAGCAGTTCTTC	CASTSRPGRNEQFF
few	.	TRBV19	TRBJ1-5	TGTGCCAGTAGCATTCTAAGGGGTAGCCAGCCCCAGCATTTT	CASSILRGSQPQHF
.	TRBD2	TRBV2	TRBJ2-5	TGTGCCAGCAGTGAACCCAGCGGGGGTGAGACCCAGTACTTC	CASSEPSGGETQYF
.	.	TRBV19	TRBJ1-5	TGTGCCAGTAGTAAGGGGTATGGCCAGCCCCAGCATTTT	CASSKGYGQPQHF
few	TRBD1	TRBV18	TRBJ2-2	TGTGCCAGCTCACCAAGGGACAGGGGGAACACCGGGGAGCTGTTTTTT	CASSPRDRGNTGELFF
few	.	TRBV5-8	TRBJ1-5	TGTGCCAGCAGCTTGGAGACAGTAAGGGGTCAGCCCCAGCATTTT	CASSLETVRGQPQHF
.	.	TRBV9	TRBJ1-3	TGTGCCAGCAGCTTTGCCCCGGACAGCTCTGGAAACACCATATATTTT	CASSFAPDSSGNTIYF
few	.	TRBV9	TRBJ1-5	TGTGCCAGCGGCAATAGCAATCAGCCCCAGCATTTT	CASGNSNQPQHF
.	TRBD1	TRBV5-1	TRBJ2-7	TGCGCCAGCAGGCCGGACAGGGGGCAATACTACGAGCAGTACTTC	CASRPDRGQYYEQYF
.	TRBD2	TRBV6-6	TRBJ2-3	TGTGCCAGCAGTCCCGGGACTAGCCAAGTTACGCAGTATTTT	CASSPGTSQVTQYF
few	.	TRBV5-6	TRBJ1-2	TGTGCCAGCAGCTTGGGGGTTTCAGGGTACGGCTACACCTTC	CASSLGVSGYGYTF
.	TRBD2	TRBV4-1	TRBJ2-3	TGCGCCAGCAGCCAAGACCCCCCGGCGGGGGGGCCGACAGATACGCAGTATTTT	CASSQDPPAGGPTDTQYF
few	.	TRBV28	TRBJ2-5	TGTGCCAGCAGTACCCCCCTTGACCGGGAAGAGACCCAGTACTTC	CASSTPLDREETQYF
.	.	TRBV5-1	TRBJ2-3	TGCGCCAGCAGCTTCGGGGCGGGGAGCACAGATACGCAGTATTTT	CASSFGAGSTDTQYF
few	TRBD1	TRBV6-5	TRBJ1-5	TGTGCCAGCAGCAAGGACAGGGTTTTTCAGCCCCAGCATTTT	CASSKDRVFQPQHF
.	.	TRBV28	TRBJ1-1	TGTGCCAGCAGTCCCTGGGGCGACACTGAAGCTTTCTTT	CASSPWGDTEAFF
few	.	TRBV28	TRBJ1-5	TGTGCCAGCACCAAACAGGGCCTCAATCAGCCCCAGCATTTT	CASTKQGLNQPQHF
.	.	TRBV11-1	TRBJ2-7	TGTGCCAGCAGCTCCGGGATAGCGAGTAGAGAGCAGTACTTC	CASSSGIASREQYF
.	.	TRBV10-1	TRBJ1-5	TGCGCCAGTCAGGGGCAGAAGGATCAGCCCCAGCATTTT	CASQGQKDQPQHF
.	.	TRBV13	TRBJ1-2	TGTGCCAGCAGCTTGGGGGCCGGGGGGCACTATGGCTACACCTTC	CASSLGAGGHYGYTF
.	.	TRBV5-1	TRBJ1-1	TGCGCCAGCAGCCCCGGACACGGGAACACTGAAGCTTTCTTT	CASSPGHGNTEAFF
.	.	TRBV25-1	TRBJ2-5	TGTGCCAGCAGTGAAATCGGACAGCTACAAGAGACCCAGTACTTC	CASSEIGQLQETQYF
few	TRBD1	TRBV2	TRBJ2-7	TGTGCCAGCAGTGGACAGGGGCAATACGAGCAGTACTTC	CASSGQGQYEQYF
few	.	TRBV5-4	TRBJ1-4	TGTGCCAGCAGCCCTACAGGGTCCGACGGAAAACTGTTTTTT	CASSPTGSDGKLFF
.	TRBD2	TRBV6-4	TRBJ2-3	TGTGCCAGCAGTGACCGAGCGGGAGGGCCGGATACGCAGTATTTT	CASSDRAGGPDTQYF
.	TRBD1	TRBV10-3	TRBJ2-7	TGTGCCATCAGTGCAAATACAGGGGGCAACGAGCAGTACTTC	CAISANTGGNEQYF
few	TRBD1	TRBV5-1	TRBJ2-3	TGCGCCAGCAGCCTGGGACAGGCGGATACGCAGTATTTT	CASSLGQADTQYF